The clone carrying this T cell receptor (beta chain) was recorded only once. The data originate from a study of chemoradiotherapy in HPV16-positive cancers. Study-wide background: Functional T-cell assays on a couple of HPV16-positive patients' cells defined candidate HPV-specific clones and common TCR motifs.

Clones were sequenced by immunoSEQ multiplex PCR, and TCRdb holds only the in-frame ones, with some missing. In the table there are roughly 7,400 clones, approximately 79% of which are singletons. Germline lookup yields CDR1 SGHAT and CDR2 FQNNGV. V lost 4 bases, J lost 0 bases, and 16 bases lay in between. The CDR3 has 17 residues. The receptor comes from a human donor with HPV-associated anogenital cancer. The V call is TRBV11-2, the J call TRBJ1-3, with D perhaps TRBD1 (5 bases). This sample comprised tumor tissue, obtained from a patient who underwent chemoradiotherapy. The DNA of the CDR3 is TGTGCCAGCAGCTCCCGGGGGGGGGATACCTCTGGAAACACCATATATTTT. Translation: CASSSRGGDTSGNTIYF. The full variable domain, rest sourced from reference TRBV11-2 and TRBJ1-3, is EAGVAQSPRYKIIEKRQSVAFWCNPISGHATLYWYQQILGQGPKLLIQFQNNGVVDDSQLPKDRFSAERLKGVDSTLKIQPAKLEDSAVYLCASSSRGGDTSGNTIYFGEGSWLTVV.